These 4 T cell receptor beta chains were sequenced from one sample in a study of OX40 agonist ivuxolimab in advanced cancers. The assay was immunoSEQ multiplex PCR, and TCRdb's table has in-frame clones only and misses some. The sample lists about 87,000 clones, approximately 90% occurring once. The material sequenced was CD4+ or CD8+ T cells sorted from blood, taken in a trial of the OX40 agonist ivuxolimab. These TCRs come from an adult with an advanced solid tumor such as melanoma, head and neck, liver or kidney cancer.

The chain links TRBV2 to TRBJ1-2; D gene ambiguous. CDR1 and CDR2 (germline): SNHLY, FYNNEI. The CDR3 contains 14 residues. The V and J ends lost 6 bases and 7 bases respectively, with 18 bases between them. The CDR3 region is CASSLRGQAGGYTF. The CDR3 DNA follows: TGTGCCAGCAGCCTTCGGGGTCAGGCGGGTGGCTACACCTTC.

This chain uses TRBV5-6 with TRBJ2-3; maybe TRBD2 (6 bases). The CDR3 covers 14 residues. Trimming stripped 4 bases from V and 1 base from J, with 10 bases between. Looked up from germline, CDR1 is SGHDT and CDR2 is YYEEEE. CDR3 amino acids: CASSDLARTDTQYF. The CDR3 bases are TGTGCCAGCAGCGACCTAGCGCGCACAGATACGCAGTATTTT.

This chain uses TRBV5-5 with TRBJ2-2; D not certain. The CDR3 runs 14 residues. The V gene lost 1 base and the J gene lost 2 bases, with 6 bases spanning the gap. Germline V gene data show CDR1 as SGHKS and CDR2 as YYEKEE (reference sequence). The CDR3 loop is CASSLRHNTGELFF. DNA of the CDR3: TGTGCCAGCAGCTTGAGGCACAACACCGGGGAGCTGTTTTTT.

The chain carries TRBV6-1 and TRBJ1-1, with 7 bases lining up with TRBD1. Trimming at V came to 6 bases and at J to 1 base, leaving 5 bases not matched to a gene. In germline, CDR1 is MNHNS, CDR2 SASEGT. The CDR3 consists of 14 residues. CDR3 sequence: CASRAGGENTEAFF. The DNA for the CDR3 is TGTGCCAGCAGGGCAGGGGGGGAGAACACTGAAGCTTTCTTT.